These 31 T cell receptor beta chains were sequenced from one sample in a study of shared clonotypes between healthy human individuals (dated by TCRdb to about 2020). Library method: the immunoSEQ multiplex PCR assay. Drawn from immuneACCESS, this table holds only the in-frame rearrangements with V and J called that TCRdb kept. Clones are partly lost; checked studies trace under half to an unresolved V gene and leave the rest unexplained. This sample has about 2.4 million clones in its table, and roughly 92% of those were observed once. Around 0.14% of the sample comes from the top ten. The sample comprised naive CD4+ T cells sorted from blood. The cell subset or site label of this sample denotes: CD45RA+ positively selected. The receptors come from a man younger than 30 in good health.

J is TRBJ2-3 and V is TRBV7-9; 12 bases map to TRBD2. The germline V gene encodes CDR1 SEHNR and CDR2 FQNEAQ (reference sequence). This CDR3 comprises 17 residues. With V trimmed by 5 bases and J by 3 bases, 9 bases remained unmatched. The CDR3 sequence is CASSPTSGSPRTDTQYF. CDR3 nucleotide sequence: TGTGCCAGCAGCCCGACTAGCGGGAGCCCTCGGACAGATACGCAGTATTTT.

The chain has TRBV6-5 and TRBJ1-1; D not resolved. V was clipped by 6 bases and J by 0 bases, with 11 bases between them. This CDR3 has 14 residues. CDR1 is MNHEY, CDR2 SVGAGI, per germline. The CDR3 sequence: CASRPREVNTEAFF. The CDR3 DNA follows: TGTGCCAGCAGACCCCGGGAGGTGAACACTGAAGCTTTCTTT.

This clone was seen only once. This chain links TRBV7-9 with TRBJ2-2; TRBD1 agrees at 7 bases. Germline lookup yields CDR1 SEHNR and CDR2 FQNEAQ (reference sequence). The ends lost 5 bases at V and 0 bases at J; junction bases unmatched: 6. The CDR3 is 16 residues long. In DNA form, the CDR3 reads TGTGCCAGCAGCCCCGGACAGGCCCCGAACACCGGGGAGCTGTTTTTT. Translated, it gives CASSPGQAPNTGELFF.

The rearrangement joins TRBV7-9 to TRBJ2-3; no reliable D call. Germline V CDR1 and CDR2: SEHNR, FQNEAQ (reference sequence). Trimming removed 5 bases from V and 0 bases from J, with 15 bases in between. This CDR3 is built from 16 residues. The CDR3 loop is CASSRGLDISTDTQYF. The CDR3 coding sequence is TGTGCCAGCAGCCGTGGGCTGGATATTAGCACAGATACGCAGTATTTT.

The chain carries TRBV11-3 and TRBJ2-3; TRBD2 aligns across 11 bases. With V trimmed by 3 bases and J by 8 bases, 4 bases remained unmatched. Germline values: CDR1 SGHNT, CDR2 YENEEA. This CDR3 is built from 14 residues. The CDR3 DNA follows: TGTGCCAGCAGCTTTAGCGGGGGGGCAGGTACGCAGTATTTT. The encoded protein is CASSFSGGAGTQYF.

This sequence joins TRBV10-3 and TRBJ1-1; D possibly corresponds to TRBD1 (6 bases). The V end lost 4 bases, the J end lost 1 base, and 13 bases lay between the germline ends. CDR3 length: 15 amino acids. Germline CDR1 reads ENHRY; CDR2 reads SYGVKD. The DNA of the CDR3 is TGTGCCATCAGTGTGTCGGACAGTCAGAACACTGAAGCTTTCTTT. Protein sequence: CAISVSDSQNTEAFF.

This chain joins TRBV5-4 and TRBJ2-5, with 10 bases lining up with TRBD1. This CDR3 comprises 14 residues. V shed 3 bases and J 4 bases; nucleotides not matched to a gene: 3. The germline gives CDR1 SGHNT, CDR2 YYREEE (reference sequence). The CDR3 region has the DNA TGTGCCAGCAGCTCCCGGACAGGGGGAGAGACCCAGTACTTC. This codes for CASSSRTGGETQYF.

This sequence joins TRBV27 and TRBJ1-4; 9 bases match TRBD1. V lost 8 bases to trimming and J lost 8 bases; unmatched junction nucleotides: 9. The CDR3 spans 14 residues. Looked up from germline, CDR1 is MNHEY and CDR2 is SMNVEV (reference sequence). CDR3 loop: CASGARDREEKLFF. The CDR3, as DNA: TGTGCCAGCGGGGCCCGGGACAGGGAGGAAAAACTGTTTTTT.

The V call is TRBV10-3, the J call TRBJ2-4; TRBD2 agrees at 11 bases. The junction had 4 bases not matched to a gene; V was cut back by 5 bases and J by 1 base. The CDR3 loop spans 16 amino acids. CDR1 is ENHRY, CDR2 SYGVKD, per germline. Here the CDR3 DNA reads TGTGCCATCAGTATGACTAGCGGGATCGCCAAAAACATTCAGTACTTC. Amino acids: CAISMTSGIAKNIQYF.

This chain connects TRBV27 to TRBJ2-7, with a weak D call TRBD2 (6 bases). The CDR3 runs to 17 residues. Trimming took off 5 bases at V and 3 bases at J, with 23 bases between the two ends. CDR1 and CDR2 from the germline V gene are MNHEY and SMNVEV (reference sequence). The CDR3: CASSATSTSSRLYEQYF. The CDR3 nucleotides are TGTGCCAGCAGTGCCACCTCTACTAGCAGCCGACTCTACGAGCAGTACTTC.

The V call is TRBV6-1, the J call TRBJ2-3, with 9 bases fitting TRBD2. With 3 bases clipped from V and 4 bases from J, the junction kept 5 bases outside the gene matches. Germline values: CDR1 MNHNS, CDR2 SASEGT. The CDR3 has 15 amino acids. The CDR3: CASSEGAGGADTQYF. The CDR3 DNA follows: TGTGCCAGCAGTGAGGGGGCGGGAGGGGCAGATACGCAGTATTTT.

The chain has TRBV10-3 and TRBJ2-5; 7 bases line up with TRBD1. CDR1 ENHRY and CDR2 SYGVKD come from the germline V gene. CDR3 size: 16 residues. V shed 6 bases and J 1 base; nucleotides not matched to a gene: 11. The CDR3 region is CAIRPQGSNPQETQYF. DNA for the CDR3: TGTGCCATCAGACCACAGGGGTCGAACCCCCAAGAGACCCAGTACTTC.

V and J are TRBV11-2 and TRBJ2-3; 8 bases fit TRBD2. This CDR3 region has 16 residues. Trimming cost V 5 bases and J 0 bases; bases outside gene matches: 7. Germline CDR1 SGHAT, CDR2 FQNNGV. The CDR3: CASSRSGGRSTDTQYF. The CDR3 coding sequence is TGTGCCAGCAGCCGAAGCGGGGGTAGAAGCACAGATACGCAGTATTTT.

The V call is TRBV30, the J call TRBJ2-1; D assignment may be TRBD1 or TRBD2 (5 bases each). The V gene's germline CDR1 is GTSNPN and CDR2 SVGIG (reference sequence). Trimming removed 5 bases from V and 5 bases from J, with 13 bases in between. The CDR3 extends over 13 amino acids. The CDR3 sequence: CAWGTNLNNEQFF. The CDR3 DNA sequence: TGTGCCTGGGGGACGAACCTAAACAATGAGCAGTTCTTC. Full variable domain (missing parts from reference TRBV30 and TRBJ2-1): SQTIHQWPATLVQPVGSPLSLECTVEGTSNPNLYWYRQAAGRGLQLLFYSVGIGQISSEVPQNLSASRPQDRQFILSSKKLLLSDSGFYLCAWGTNLNNEQFFGPGTRLTVL.

The chain is built from TRBV2 and TRBJ2-2; no clear D. The length of the CDR3 is 14 residues. Germline CDR1 is SNHLY and CDR2 is FYNNEI. The V end lost 4 bases, the J end lost 0 bases, and 6 bases lay between the germline ends. The CDR3 sequence: CASSVGTNTGELFF. The CDR3 DNA reads as TGTGCCAGCAGTGTTGGGACGAACACCGGGGAGCTGTTTTTT.

This clone occurred a few times. This rearrangement joins TRBV7-6 to TRBJ1-4, with 8 bases lining up with TRBD1. This CDR3 has 15 amino acids. From germline, CDR1 is SGHVS and CDR2 FNYEAQ. The junction had 11 bases not matched to a gene; V was cut back by 6 bases and J by 8 bases. The CDR3 here is CASSPITGGTEKLFF. The CDR3 DNA is TGTGCCAGCAGTCCAATTACAGGGGGTACGGAAAAACTGTTTTTT.

The rearrangement links TRBV25-1 to TRBJ1-1, with D uncertain. CDR1 and CDR2 from the germline V gene are MGHDK and SYGVNS. V lost 2 bases to trimming and J lost 5 bases, with 18 bases between them. The CDR3 runs 16 residues. Here the CDR3 DNA reads TGTGCCAGCAGTGAAAAAATGTCTGGCCTTAAGACTGAAGCTTTCTTT. As protein: CASSEKMSGLKTEAFF. The entire variable domain, with the rest obtained from reference TRBV25-1 and TRBJ1-1, is as follows: EADIYQTPRYLVIGTGKKITLECSQTMGHDKMYWYQQDPGMELHLIHYSYGVNSTEKGDLSSESTVSRIRTEHFPLTLESARPSHTSQYLCASSEKMSGLKTEAFFGQGTRLTVV.

This sequence joins TRBV7-2 and TRBJ1-4; unclear D gene. Per germline, CDR1 SGHTA and CDR2 FQGNSA. The CDR3 has 15 residues. V shed 1 base and J shed 5 bases, with 11 bases lying between them. CDR3 residues: CASSLEQRLNEKLFF. CDR3 coding DNA: TGTGCCAGCAGCTTAGAACAGCGGTTAAATGAAAAACTGTTTTTT. Together with reference TRBV7-2 and TRBJ1-4, the CDR3 gives the full variable domain: GAGVSQSPSNKVTEKGKDVELRCDPISGHTALYWYRQSLGQGLEFLIYFQGNSAPDKSGLPSDRFSAERTGGSVSTLTIQRTQQEDSAVYLCASSLEQRLNEKLFFGSGTQLSVL.

With regard to this clone: In the same sample, other DNA sequences code for this CDR3. The rearrangement uses TRBV6-1 and TRBJ1-1; tentative D call: TRBD1 (5 bases). V lost 3 bases to trimming and J lost 1 base, with 9 bases between them. This CDR3 comprises 14 residues. Germline lookup yields CDR1 MNHNS and CDR2 SASEGT. The CDR3 DNA reads TGTGCCAGCAGTGAGGGGGGGACGAACACTGAAGCTTTCTTT. Residues: CASSEGGTNTEAFF.

This chain joins TRBV19 and TRBJ2-2; D perhaps matches TRBD2 (6 bases). Trimming shortened V by 9 bases and J by 1 base, and 9 bases separated the two germline ends. This CDR3 has 13 residues. Germline loops: CDR1 LNHDA, CDR2 SQIVND (reference sequence). DNA for the CDR3: TGTGCCAGCTGGGGGGAGAACACCGGGGAGCTGTTTTTT. As protein: CASWGENTGELFF.

This chain joins TRBV28 and TRBJ1-3; TRBD1 is a possible D gene (6 bases). The CDR3 spans 16 residues. V lost 2 bases to trimming and J lost 4 bases, with 15 bases between them. Germline loops: CDR1 MDHEN, CDR2 SYDVKM. Written as DNA, the CDR3 is TGTGCCAGCAGTTTAACACAGGGAGTCGGCGGAAACACCATATATTTT. As protein: CASSLTQGVGGNTIYF.

The rearrangement links TRBV9 to TRBJ1-3; no clear D. CDR3 length: 16 amino acids. V lost 2 bases, J lost 0 bases, and 12 bases lay in between. Germline lookup yields CDR1 SGDLS and CDR2 YYNGEE. The CDR3 bases are TGTGCCAGCAGCGTGAAGGGAACAAGCTCTGGAAACACCATATATTTT. This codes for CASSVKGTSSGNTIYF. Full variable domain (remainder filled in from reference TRBV9 and TRBJ1-3): DSGVTQTPKHLITATGQRVTLRCSPRSGDLSVYWYQQSLDQGLQFLIQYYNGEERAKGNILERFSAQQFPDLHSELNLSSLELGDSALYFCASSVKGTSSGNTIYFGEGSWLTVV.

For the CDR3, the DNA is TGTGCCATTAGCGGGGGTTCAGCTCCTAATGAGCAGTTCTTC. It translates to CAISGGSAPNEQFF. The chain combines TRBV19 with TRBJ2-1, with 9 bases identical to TRBD2. This CDR3 spans 14 amino acids. Losses at the gene ends were 10 bases for V and 7 bases for J; bases not matched to a gene: 11. Germline CDR1 and CDR2: LNHDA and SQIVND (reference sequence).

As DNA, the CDR3 is TGTGCCAGCACCCCTAGGGCACGCTATGAAGCTTTCTTT. As protein: CASTPRARYEAFF. The rearrangement links TRBV7-2 to TRBJ1-1; the D is unclear. The CDR3 covers 13 residues. V was clipped by 7 bases and J by 7 bases, with 16 bases between them. CDR1 is SGHTA and CDR2 is FQGNSA in the germline V gene.

J is TRBJ2-3 and V is TRBV4-3, with no clear D. CDR1 is LGHNA and CDR2 is YSLEER in the germline V gene. With 0 bases removed from V and 3 bases from J, the gap between germline ends came to 13 bases. The CDR3 is 16 residues long. In DNA, the CDR3 is TGCGCCAGCAGCCAAGATTGGGGATCGCGAACAGATACGCAGTATTTT. Encoded protein: CASSQDWGSRTDTQYF.

A single count supports this clone. The V gene is TRBV28, the J gene TRBJ2-5, with 8 nucleotides matching TRBD2. CDR3 length: 17 amino acids. V lost 8 bases, J lost 1 base, and 15 bases stayed unmatched. Germline CDR1 and CDR2: MDHEN and SYDVKM. In nucleotides, the CDR3 is TGTGCCAGCGGTTCGGGGGGGGATGGATTTCCCCAAGAGACCCAGTACTTC. Amino acid sequence: CASGSGGDGFPQETQYF.

This chain connects TRBV5-1 to TRBJ1-3; perhaps TRBD1 as D (6 bases). Germline-derived CDR1 and CDR2 are SGHRS and YFSETQ. The CDR3 consists of 15 residues. The V gene lost 0 bases and the J gene lost 5 bases, with 12 bases spanning the gap. CDR3 nucleotide sequence: TGCGCCAGCAGCTTGGACGGACAGCCAAGAAACACCATATATTTT. It encodes CASSLDGQPRNTIYF.

The chain is built from TRBV10-3 and TRBJ2-1; D is unresolved. CDR3 length: 13 residues. Trimming took 1 base from V and 7 from J, leaving 8 bases between them. Germline-derived CDR1 and CDR2 are ENHRY and SYGVKD. CDR3 loop: CAISELGGNEQFF. CDR3 in DNA: TGTGCCATCAGTGAGTTAGGTGGGAATGAGCAGTTCTTC.

This chain joins TRBV18 and TRBJ1-2; a weak D match, TRBD1 (5 bases). The CDR3 has 14 amino acids. Per germline, CDR1 KGHSH and CDR2 LQKENI. Trimming pared 1 base from V and 4 bases from J, leaving 10 bases between. The CDR3 protein is CASSPLSGPYGYTF. Written as DNA, the CDR3 is TGTGCCAGCTCACCACTATCAGGGCCCTATGGCTACACCTTC.

J is TRBJ2-7 and V is TRBV2, with TRBD2 identical over 7 bases. CDR1 and CDR2 (germline): SNHLY, FYNNEI. The V and J ends lost 2 bases and 6 bases, in that order; junction bases with no gene match: 10. The CDR3 contains 15 residues. CDR3 sequence (DNA): TGTGCCAGCAGTGAACCGGGACTATCTTACGCCGAGCAGTACTTC. Translating gives CASSEPGLSYAEQYF.

J is TRBJ2-6 and V is TRBV19, with TRBD1 matching 8 bases. CDR1 and CDR2 from the germline V gene are LNHDA and SQIVND (reference sequence). CDR3 length equals 18 residues. Trimming cost V 3 bases and J 4 bases; bases outside gene matches: 11. The CDR3 DNA sequence: TGTGCCAGTAGTATGTTTTGGGACAGGTCTACCGGGGCCAACGTCCTGACTTTC. This codes for CASSMFWDRSTGANVLTF.